The rows below give T cell receptor beta chains drawn from one sample of a study of siplizumab effects on memory and regulatory T cells. The table came from immunoSEQ multiplex PCR; TCRdb's copy has only in-frame clones and leaves some out. The sample has roughly 120,000 clones; approximately 92% are singletons. Sequenced: CD4+ T cells sorted from blood. The receptor set was obtained from a human donor in good health. Each CDR3 is given with its conserved first and last residue. Each record gives: clone size, J gene, V gene, D gene, CDR3 protein, CDR3 DNA. D genes are given only for firm matches. Size values are once, few and many counts, or a class for expanded clones, and some rows have none.

few TRBJ1-2 TRBV5-8 - CASSLGQLNYGYTF TGTGCCAGCAGCCTGGGACAACTTAACTATGGCTACACCTTC
- TRBJ2-1 TRBV11-2 - CASSDKIGMLRSNEQFF TGTGCCAGCAGCGATAAAATAGGGATGCTTAGATCCAATGAGCAGTTCTTC
once TRBJ1-2 TRBV19 - CASSIGPRYGYTF TGTGCCAGTAGTATCGGGCCTCGCTATGGCTACACCTTC
- TRBJ1-6 TRBV7-2 - CASSLVTQGYSPLHF TGTGCCAGCAGCTTAGTAACACAGGGTTATTCACCCCTCCACTTT
- TRBJ1-1 TRBV29-1 - CSAVQVLNTEAFF TGCAGCGCGGTTCAGGTCCTGAACACTGAAGCTTTCTTT
- TRBJ2-7 TRBV10-3 - CATARTPGYEQYF TGTGCTACAGCCCGGACTCCTGGGTACGAGCAGTACTTC
once TRBJ2-4 TRBV5-4 - CASSLGAVAKNIQYF TGTGCCAGCAGCTTAGGGGCAGTAGCCAAAAACATTCAGTACTTC
few TRBJ1-1 TRBV5-1 TRBD1 CASSSQTGGTEAFF TGCGCCAGCAGCTCCCAAACAGGGGGCACTGAAGCTTTCTTT
- TRBJ1-2 TRBV30 - CAWEFRDGYTF TGTGCCTGGGAGTTCAGGGATGGCTACACCTTC
- TRBJ1-2 TRBV7-3 - CASSLNGQAVSGYTF TGTGCCAGCAGCTTAAATGGTCAGGCGGTTTCCGGCTACACCTTC
- TRBJ1-2 TRBV15 TRBD1 CATSRETGFLGEGGYTF TGTGCCACCAGCAGAGAGACAGGGTTTCTGGGGGAAGGCGGCTACACCTTC
- TRBJ1-1 TRBV6-5 - CASNRRTNTEAFF TGTGCCAGCAACCGGCGGACGAACACTGAAGCTTTCTTT
- TRBJ1-5 TRBV19 - CATRATGPLSNQPQHF TGTGCCACTCGAGCTACCGGGCCCCTTAGCAATCAGCCCCAGCATTTT
- TRBJ2-7 TRBV6-1 - CASTLAVTYEQYF TGTGCCAGCACTTTGGCGGTCACCTACGAGCAGTACTTC
- TRBJ2-1 TRBV2 TRBD2 CASNSGTSVVGEQFF TGTGCCAGCAACTCAGGGACTAGCGTAGTTGGTGAGCAGTTCTTC
- TRBJ1-2 TRBV10-3 - CAISPGAQVPGYTF TGTGCCATCAGTCCGGGGGCGCAGGTCCCTGGCTACACCTTC
- TRBJ1-4 TRBV28 - CAIAAPNEKLFF TGTGCCATTGCAGCCCCTAATGAAAAACTGTTTTTT
- TRBJ1-1 TRBV15 - CATSRDGWRGEAFF TGTGCCACCAGCAGAGATGGCTGGCGGGGTGAAGCTTTCTTT
- TRBJ1-2 TRBV25-1 - CASSDNIPGISGYTF TGTGCCAGCAGTGACAATATTCCAGGGATAAGTGGCTACACCTTC
- TRBJ2-2 TRBV4-2 TRBD1 CASSQESRQGSGELFF TGTGCCAGCAGCCAAGAGTCGAGACAGGGGTCCGGGGAGCTGTTTTTT
- TRBJ1-5 TRBV6-5 - CASSLGNQPQHF TGTGCCAGCAGTTTGGGTAATCAGCCCCAGCATTTT
- TRBJ2-7 TRBV5-4 - CASSPGLSYEQYF TGTGCCAGCAGCCCAGGACTTTCCTACGAGCAGTACTTC
- TRBJ2-3 TRBV6-5 - CASSYSYYSRTDTQYF TGTGCCAGCAGTTACTCCTACTACTCACGCACAGATACGCAGTATTTT
- TRBJ2-5 TRBV9 TRBD1 CASSTGGGGETQYF TGTGCCAGCAGCACAGGGGGCGGAGGAGAGACCCAGTACTTC
- TRBJ2-2 TRBV5-1 - CASSLETQANTGELFF TGCGCCAGCAGCTTGGAAACACAGGCGAACACCGGGGAGCTGTTTTTT
- TRBJ2-7 TRBV9 - CASSVGSGWGDSYEQYF TGTGCCAGCAGCGTAGGTTCGGGGTGGGGGGACTCCTACGAGCAGTACTTC
few TRBJ1-1 TRBV11-3 - CASSLVGGGEAFF TGTGCCAGCAGCTTAGTAGGAGGTGGAGAAGCTTTCTTT
- TRBJ1-1 TRBV7-2 - CASSATGRGGTEAFF TGTGCCAGCAGCGCCACGGGGCGCGGTGGCACTGAAGCTTTCTTT
- TRBJ1-5 TRBV28 TRBD1 CASRRPGQWVAQPQHF TGTGCCAGCAGAAGACCGGGACAGTGGGTGGCACAGCCCCAGCATTTT
once TRBJ2-7 TRBV7-3 - CASSGGTGPGYEQYF TGTGCCAGCAGCGGGGGTACCGGGCCCGGCTACGAGCAGTACTTC
- TRBJ2-1 TRBV2 - CASSGPGYNEQFF TGTGCCAGCAGTGGCCCGGGGTACAATGAGCAGTTCTTC
- TRBJ1-2 TRBV7-9 - CASSSRNFTNPTVGYGYTF TGTGCCAGCAGCTCCCGAAATTTCACCAACCCAACCGTGGGCTATGGCTACACCTTC
- TRBJ2-2 TRBV29-1 TRBD1 CSVVRDRYTGELFF TGCAGCGTCGTCCGGGACAGATACACCGGGGAGCTGTTTTTT
- TRBJ2-1 TRBV11-2 TRBD2 CASSPGGSHSYNEQFF TGTGCCAGCAGCCCCGGGGGGAGTCACTCCTACAATGAGCAGTTCTTC
- TRBJ2-3 TRBV7-3 - CASSLSSSTDTQYF TGTGCCAGCAGCTTATCCTCTAGCACAGATACGCAGTATTTT
- TRBJ1-2 TRBV25-1 TRBD1 CASSEYNSVGTEPYGYTF TGTGCCAGCAGTGAATATAATAGTGTGGGGACAGAACCCTATGGCTACACCTTC
- TRBJ1-2 TRBV6-5 TRBD1 CASSVAGTDYGYTF TGTGCCAGCAGTGTAGCCGGGACAGACTATGGCTACACCTTC
- TRBJ1-1 TRBV7-9 - CASSLGPGTLDTEAFF TGTGCCAGCAGCTTAGGGCCCGGGACCTTGGACACTGAAGCTTTCTTT
- TRBJ1-1 TRBV5-5 TRBD1 CASSWGQPNTEAFF TGTGCCAGCAGCTGGGGACAGCCGAACACTGAAGCTTTCTTT
- TRBJ1-1 TRBV19 - CASRDTPTPFEAFF TGTGCCAGTAGAGACACCCCTACACCTTTTGAAGCTTTCTTT
once TRBJ2-1 TRBV7-9 TRBD2 CASSLRTSGSPGGNEQFF TGTGCCAGCAGCTTAAGAACTAGCGGGAGCCCCGGGGGCAATGAGCAGTTCTTC
- TRBJ2-5 TRBV9 - CASSVDTFQETQYF TGTGCCAGCAGCGTAGATACGTTTCAAGAGACCCAGTACTTC
- TRBJ2-5 TRBV5-1 - CASSTGLGETQYF TGCGCCAGCAGCACAGGTTTGGGGGAGACCCAGTACTTC
- TRBJ2-5 TRBV5-1 - CASSRAGRPGETQYF TGCGCCAGCAGCAGGGCTGGACGCCCCGGGGAGACCCAGTACTTC
- TRBJ2-7 TRBV7-3 TRBD1 CASSLDREWGEQYF TGTGCCAGCAGCTTAGACAGGGAGTGGGGCGAGCAGTACTTC
- TRBJ1-1 TRBV10-3 - CAIVPGGGTEAFF TGTGCCATCGTCCCAGGTGGGGGCACTGAAGCTTTCTTT
- TRBJ1-4 TRBV7-2 - CASSLDSSSGKLFF TGTGCCAGCAGCTTAGACAGTAGCTCCGGAAAACTGTTTTTT
once TRBJ1-1 TRBV27 - CASSLPGAQNTEAFF TGTGCCAGCAGTTTACCAGGGGCCCAGAACACTGAAGCTTTCTTT
once TRBJ2-3 TRBV6-5 - CASSYPLADTQYF TGTGCCAGCAGTTACCCTTTGGCAGATACGCAGTATTTT
- TRBJ1-1 TRBV7-3 TRBD1 CASSLTGTGDLTEAFF TGTGCCAGCAGCTTAACCGGGACAGGGGATTTGACTGAAGCTTTCTTT
- TRBJ2-1 TRBV10-2 - CASSESPLDSLYNEQFF TGCGCCAGCAGTGAGTCTCCCCTGGACTCTTTATACAATGAGCAGTTCTTC
- TRBJ2-6 TRBV29-1 - CSVGDRTASGANVLTF TGCAGCGTGGGAGACAGGACAGCCTCTGGGGCCAACGTCCTGACTTTC
once TRBJ2-5 TRBV7-2 TRBD2 CASSLGLAGFQETQYF TGTGCCAGCAGCTTAGGGCTAGCGGGATTTCAAGAGACCCAGTACTTC
- TRBJ2-7 TRBV6-6 - CASSRRGHYEQYF TGTGCCAGCAGCCGTCGGGGGCACTACGAGCAGTACTTC
- TRBJ1-2 TRBV6-1 TRBD1 CASSGVGQVTSYTF TGTGCCAGCAGTGGAGTAGGACAGGTGACGAGCTACACCTTC